The text below deals with one TCR beta chain. Its antigen is not identified. The data were produced by immunoSEQ multiplex PCR, yet TCRdb's version contains in-frame clones alone and is incomplete. The sample shows about 160,000 clones, approximately 90% of them seen only once. The data are from a study of T cell responses to AZD1222 COVID-19 vaccine. The study's findings and limits: Baseline serostatus was positive in only six AZD1222 recipients.

Germline V CDR1 and CDR2: SGHRS, YFSETQ. CDR3 length: 17 residues. The V segment lost 0 bases and the J segment 3 bases; nucleotides outside the gene matches: 7. This TCR came from an adult in good health. V and J are TRBV5-1 and TRBJ2-1; 9 nucleotides align to TRBD2. The sequencing used peripheral blood, collected on day 0 of AZD1222 vaccination. Written as DNA, the CDR3 is TGCGCCAGCAGCTTGGCACCTAGCGGGACTAACTACAATGAGCAGTTCTTC. Encoded protein: CASSLAPSGTNYNEQFF.